The clone carrying this T cell receptor beta chain was seen a few times. The target antigen is unknown. The junction had 18 bases not matched to a gene; V was cut back by 1 base and J by 4 bases. The CDR3 is 20 residues long. Germline loops: CDR1 MNHEY, CDR2 SVGEGT. These data originate in a study of response to subunit inactivated influenza vaccine. From the RT-PCR reads, TCRdb called clonotypes with MiXCR, one entry per CDR3 protein. The table records approximately 700,000 distinct CDR3 sequences, about 14% of them present only once. Study-wide results and limits: It was suggested by the authors that few new T cells are recruited by each seasonal influenza vaccination.

The receptor's source is a man between 45 and 60 years old who received an inactivated influenza vaccine. The genes are TRBV6-2 or TRBV6-3 and TRBJ1-1, with TRBD1 identical over 10 bases. This specimen was PBMCs from blood, taken approximately 15 days before vaccination. This CDR3 reads CASSYLVGVLTGGPTTEAFF. The CDR3 DNA reads as TGTGCCAGCAGTTACTTAGTTGGCGTTTTGACAGGGGGCCCTACCACTGAAGCTTTCTTT.